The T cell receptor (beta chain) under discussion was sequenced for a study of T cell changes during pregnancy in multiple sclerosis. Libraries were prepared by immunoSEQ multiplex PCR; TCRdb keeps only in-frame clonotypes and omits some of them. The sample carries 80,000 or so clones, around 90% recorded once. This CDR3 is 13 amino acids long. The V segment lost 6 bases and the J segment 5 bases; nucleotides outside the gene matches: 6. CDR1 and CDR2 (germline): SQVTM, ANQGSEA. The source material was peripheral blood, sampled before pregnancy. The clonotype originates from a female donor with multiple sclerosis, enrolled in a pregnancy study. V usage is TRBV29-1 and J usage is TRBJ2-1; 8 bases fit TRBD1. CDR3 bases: TGCAGCGTCGCGACAGGGGAGGACAATGAGCAGTTCTTC. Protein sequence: CSVATGEDNEQFF.